These T cell receptor beta chains were read from a single sample in a study of blood T cell repertoires in COVID-19. The method was immunoSEQ multiplex PCR; TCRdb's version includes in-frame clones alone and lacks a portion of them. Of about 150,000 clones listed, about 80% were seen once; the top ten hold under 2.5%. Sequenced input: peripheral blood. The receptors come from a man aged 70-80 years with acute or convalescent COVID-19. The CDR3 runs from the conserved cysteine through the conserved F or W. The order of the fields is clone size, J gene, D gene, V gene, CDR3 DNA, CDR3 protein. D genes are given only for firm matches. Not all rows give a size; the values are once, few, many and, for expanded clones, a class.

clone size: NA
J gene: TRBJ2-5
D gene: TRBD1
V gene: TRBV5-6
CDR3 DNA: TGTGCCAGCAGCCTTGGGACAGGGCGAGAGACCCAGTACTTC
CDR3 protein: CASSLGTGRETQYF

clone size: NA
J gene: TRBJ2-6
D gene: TRBD2
V gene: TRBV2
CDR3 DNA: TGTGCCAGCAGTCCCCTGAGGACTAGCTTTTCCGGGGCCAACGTCCTGACTTTC
CDR3 protein: CASSPLRTSFSGANVLTF

clone size: few
J gene: TRBJ1-2
D gene: NA
V gene: TRBV5-4
CDR3 DNA: TGTGCCAGCAGCCAATCGGTTCTGGGGCAGGGGTTATTCGGCTACACCTTC
CDR3 protein: CASSQSVLGQGLFGYTF

clone size: NA
J gene: TRBJ1-3
D gene: NA
V gene: TRBV9
CDR3 DNA: TGTGCCAGCAGCGTAGGCCGGGAGGGGAACACCATATATTTT
CDR3 protein: CASSVGREGNTIYF

clone size: NA
J gene: TRBJ1-5
D gene: TRBD1
V gene: TRBV27
CDR3 DNA: TGTGCCAGCAGTTCGGGACAGGGGAAATATAGCAATCAGCCCCAGCATTTT
CDR3 protein: CASSSGQGKYSNQPQHF

clone size: NA
J gene: TRBJ2-7
D gene: TRBD1
V gene: TRBV5-1
CDR3 DNA: TGCGCCAGCAGCCCGGCAGGACAGGGCATACGCTCCTACGAGCAGTACTTC
CDR3 protein: CASSPAGQGIRSYEQYF

clone size: NA
J gene: TRBJ2-5
D gene: NA
V gene: TRBV7-2
CDR3 DNA: TGTGCCAGCAGCTTAATCGGGATAATCCAAGAGACCCAGTACTTC
CDR3 protein: CASSLIGIIQETQYF

clone size: NA
J gene: TRBJ2-3
D gene: TRBD2
V gene: TRBV7-9
CDR3 DNA: TGTGCCAGCAGCCCCCTGGGGACTAGCGGAACAGATACGCAGTATTTT
CDR3 protein: CASSPLGTSGTDTQYF

clone size: NA
J gene: TRBJ2-3
D gene: TRBD2
V gene: TRBV9
CDR3 DNA: TGTGCCAGCAGCGTACGAGCGGGAGCCCCAGATACGCAGTATTTT
CDR3 protein: CASSVRAGAPDTQYF

clone size: NA
J gene: TRBJ2-2
D gene: TRBD1
V gene: TRBV9
CDR3 DNA: TGTGCCAGCAGCGTAGGAGGGACAGGGGCCCCTGGGGAGCTGTTTTTT
CDR3 protein: CASSVGGTGAPGELFF

clone size: NA
J gene: TRBJ2-7
D gene: NA
V gene: TRBV24-1
CDR3 DNA: TGTGCCACTGTCTTTCTCGGAGGCCACTACGAGCAGTACTTC
CDR3 protein: CATVFLGGHYEQYF